A selection of T cell receptor beta chains follows, all from one sample in a study of cytomegalovirus exposure and HLA in healthy donors. Assay used: immunoSEQ multiplex PCR; TCRdb lists only in-frame clones, some missing. The table includes 160,000 or so clones, roughly 78% detected once. What was sequenced was PBMCs. The receptors shown here come from a man aged 35 to 55 in good health and CMV-seronegative. The CDR3 runs from the conserved cysteine through the conserved F or W. D genes are given only for firm matches. Some rows have no size entry. The others give once, few or many, or a class for an expanded clone.

cdr3_aa,cdr3_nt,clone_size,d_call,v_call,j_call
CASNQMGQDEKLFF,TGTGCCAGCAACCAGATGGGGCAAGATGAAAAACTGTTTTTT,-,-,TRBV5-4,TRBJ1-4
CASSLRQGWDEQFF,TGTGCCAGCAGCCTAAGACAGGGGTGGGATGAGCAGTTCTTC,-,TRBD1,TRBV13,TRBJ2-1
CSVEPRRAYNEQFF,TGCAGCGTTGAACCTAGGCGCGCCTACAATGAGCAGTTCTTC,-,-,TRBV29-1,TRBJ2-1
CATGESGTDTQYF,TGTGCCACCGGGGAAAGTGGTACAGATACGCAGTATTTT,-,-,TRBV6-1,TRBJ2-3
CASSVDTSGPQETQYF,TGTGCCAGCAGCGTAGATACTAGCGGGCCCCAAGAGACCCAGTACTTC,-,TRBD2,TRBV9,TRBJ2-5
CASSLGLEARYEQYF,TGCGCCAGCAGCTTGGGGCTGGAGGCGCGCTACGAGCAGTACTTC,-,-,TRBV5-1,TRBJ2-7
CASSVSGSSYNEQFF,TGTGCCAGCAGCGTAAGCGGGAGCTCCTACAATGAGCAGTTCTTC,-,TRBD2,TRBV9,TRBJ2-1
CASTRDTQGYGYTF,TGCGCCAGCACCCGGGACACCCAAGGGTATGGCTACACCTTC,-,-,TRBV5-1,TRBJ1-2
CASISGRGITGELFF,TGTGCCAGTATTAGCGGGAGAGGTATCACCGGGGAGCTGTTTTTT,-,TRBD2,TRBV19,TRBJ2-2
CASSFRGVAVRTQYF,TGTGCCAGCAGTTTTCGGGGGGTGGCGGTTAGGACCCAGTACTTC,-,TRBD2,TRBV27,TRBJ2-5
CASSLASGYNEQFF,TGTGCCAGTAGTCTAGCTAGCGGATACAATGAGCAGTTCTTC,-,TRBD2,TRBV19,TRBJ2-1
CASSLAGNNEQFF,TGTGCCAGCAGCCTAGCGGGGAACAATGAGCAGTTCTTC,few,TRBD2,TRBV11-2,TRBJ2-1
CASSYGGSEKLFF,TGTGCCAGCAGCTACGGCGGAAGTGAAAAACTGTTTTTT,-,-,TRBV5-6,TRBJ1-4
CASSYSISDNEQFF,TGTGCCAGCAGTTACTCGATTAGCGACAATGAGCAGTTCTTC,-,-,TRBV6-5,TRBJ2-1
CASSESRLTHTEAFF,TGCGCCAGCAGTGAGTCAAGACTAACGCACACTGAAGCTTTCTTT,-,-,TRBV10-1,TRBJ1-1
CVRGSTDTQYF,TGTGTCCGAGGGTCCACAGATACGCAGTATTTT,-,-,TRBV2,TRBJ2-3
CASRTRGGSGTIGELFF,TGTGCCAGTAGGACCCGAGGGGGGAGCGGGACGATCGGGGAGCTGTTTTTT,few,-,TRBV19,TRBJ2-2
CASSSDLGDTQYF,TGTGCCAGCAGCTCGGACTTGGGGGATACGCAGTATTTT,-,-,TRBV7-8,TRBJ2-3
CASSPGPMGGSGSYEQYF,TGTGCTAGCAGCCCGGGCCCCATGGGCGGTAGCGGGAGCTACGAGCAGTACTTC,-,TRBD2,TRBV7-7,TRBJ2-7
CASSYSSRGANQPQHF,TGTGCCAGCAGTTACTCGAGCAGGGGGGCAAATCAGCCCCAGCATTTT,-,TRBD1,TRBV6-5,TRBJ1-5
CASSRGFPDTQYF,TGTGCCAGCAGCAGGGGTTTTCCAGATACGCAGTATTTT,-,-,TRBV25-1,TRBJ2-3
CASSSIAGMSEQYF,TGTGCCAGCAGTTCAATAGCGGGAATGAGCGAGCAGTACTTC,-,TRBD2,TRBV28,TRBJ2-7
CASSGRTGGADTQYF,TGTGCCAGTAGTGGACGGACAGGGGGAGCAGATACGCAGTATTTT,few,TRBD1,TRBV19,TRBJ2-3
CSSRSYVQREGLSGETQYF,TGTTCCAGCAGATCATATGTCCAGCGGGAGGGCCTCAGCGGGGAGACCCAGTACTTC,-,TRBD2,TRBV7-9,TRBJ2-5
CASSPGLAGSGETQYF,TGTGCCAGCAGCCCGGGACTAGCGGGGTCCGGAGAGACCCAGTACTTC,-,TRBD2,TRBV11-2,TRBJ2-5
CAISGGRVPGELFF,TGTGCCATCAGTGGCGGGAGGGTACCCGGGGAGCTGTTTTTT,-,TRBD2,TRBV10-3,TRBJ2-2
CASSPLGGSRDTQYF,TGTGCCAGCAGCCCCCTAGGCGGGAGCAGAGATACGCAGTATTTT,-,TRBD2,TRBV7-9,TRBJ2-3
CSASSVNSQYF,TGCAGTGCTAGTTCGGTGAACAGTCAGTACTTC,-,-,TRBV20-1,TRBJ2-4
CASSRDRVISGYTF,TGTGCCAGCAGCCGAGACAGGGTGATATCTGGCTACACCTTC,-,TRBD1,TRBV14,TRBJ1-2
CASSLSGVVSTDTQYF,TGTGCCAGCAGCTTATCTGGAGTTGTAAGCACAGATACGCAGTATTTT,-,-,TRBV7-9,TRBJ2-3
CSSSWGVGSSSGNTIYF,TGTTCCAGCAGCTGGGGAGTAGGTTCGAGCTCTGGAAACACCATATATTTT,-,-,TRBV7-9,TRBJ1-3
CAKNWDRGYQETQYF,TGTGCCAAGAACTGGGACAGGGGGTACCAAGAGACCCAGTACTTC,-,TRBD1,TRBV19,TRBJ2-5
CASSLGVDYRDTQYF,TGTGCCAGCAGCTTGGGGGTGGACTATAGAGATACGCAGTATTTT,-,-,TRBV5-4,TRBJ2-3
CSVGGLAGVTYEQYF,TGCAGCGTTGGGGGACTAGCGGGAGTTACCTACGAGCAGTACTTC,-,TRBD2,TRBV29-1,TRBJ2-7
CASSTNRGGRDIQYF,TGTGCCAGCAGCACAAACAGGGGCGGGAGGGACATTCAGTACTTC,-,TRBD2,TRBV5-4,TRBJ2-4
CASSLQGGYGYTF,TGTGCCAGCAGCTTACAGGGTGGCTATGGCTACACCTTC,few,-,TRBV5-6,TRBJ1-2
CASSRLAGNQEAQYF,TGCGCCAGCAGCCGACTAGCGGGAAACCAAGAGGCCCAGTACTTC,-,TRBD2,TRBV5-1,TRBJ2-5
CSAQGYSGNTIYF,TGCAGCGCACAGGGCTACTCTGGAAACACCATATATTTT,-,-,TRBV29-1,TRBJ1-3
CASSSSETQYF,TGTGCCAGCAGCTCTTCGGAGACCCAGTACTTC,once,-,TRBV7-6,TRBJ2-5
CASSRQTGSGNTIYF,TGCGCCAGCAGCCGCCAGACAGGCTCTGGAAACACCATATATTTT,-,-,TRBV4-1,TRBJ1-3
CASSAGLAGIYEQYF,TGCGCCAGCAGCGCCGGACTAGCGGGAATTTACGAGCAGTACTTC,-,TRBD2,TRBV5-1,TRBJ2-7
CASSFGGSLNEQFF,TGTGCCAGCAGTTTCGGGGGGAGTCTAAATGAGCAGTTCTTC,-,TRBD2,TRBV28,TRBJ2-1